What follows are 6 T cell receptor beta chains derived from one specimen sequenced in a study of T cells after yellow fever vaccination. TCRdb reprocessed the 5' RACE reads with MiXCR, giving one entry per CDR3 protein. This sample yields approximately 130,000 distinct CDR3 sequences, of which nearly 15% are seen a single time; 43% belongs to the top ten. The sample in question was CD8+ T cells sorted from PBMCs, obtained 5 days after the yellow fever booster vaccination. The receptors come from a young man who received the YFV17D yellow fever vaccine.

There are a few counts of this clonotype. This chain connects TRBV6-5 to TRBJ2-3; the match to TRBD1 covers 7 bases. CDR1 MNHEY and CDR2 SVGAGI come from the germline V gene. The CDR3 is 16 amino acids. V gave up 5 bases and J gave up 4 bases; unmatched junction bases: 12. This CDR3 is CASSPTEGARADTQYF. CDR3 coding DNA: TGTGCCAGCAGTCCCACAGAGGGGGCGCGGGCAGATACGCAGTATTTT.

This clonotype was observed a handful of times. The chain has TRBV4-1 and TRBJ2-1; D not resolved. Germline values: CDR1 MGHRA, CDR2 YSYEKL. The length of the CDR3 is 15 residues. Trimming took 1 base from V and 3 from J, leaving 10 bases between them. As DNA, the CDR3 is TGCGCCAGCAGCCAAGCAAACGGCTTCTACAATGAGCAGTTCTTC. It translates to CASSQANGFYNEQFF.

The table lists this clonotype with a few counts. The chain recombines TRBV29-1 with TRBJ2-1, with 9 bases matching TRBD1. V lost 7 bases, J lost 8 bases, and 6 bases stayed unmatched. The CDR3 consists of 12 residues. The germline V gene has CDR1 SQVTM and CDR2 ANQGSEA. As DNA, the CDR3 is TGCAGCGCCAGGACAGGGGAACATGAGCAGTTCTTC. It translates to CSARTGEHEQFF.

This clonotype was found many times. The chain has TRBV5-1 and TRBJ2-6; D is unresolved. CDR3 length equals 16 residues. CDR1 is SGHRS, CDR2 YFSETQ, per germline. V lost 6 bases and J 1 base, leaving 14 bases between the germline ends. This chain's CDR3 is CASTPLAQSGANVLTF. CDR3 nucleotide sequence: TGCGCCAGCACCCCGCTCGCACAATCTGGGGCCAACGTCCTGACTTTC.

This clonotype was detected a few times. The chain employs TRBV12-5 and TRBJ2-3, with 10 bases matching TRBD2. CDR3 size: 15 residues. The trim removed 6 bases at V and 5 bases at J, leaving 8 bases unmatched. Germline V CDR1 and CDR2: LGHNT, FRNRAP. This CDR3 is CASGSPLAGEDTQYF. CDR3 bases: TGTGCTAGTGGCTCGCCCCTAGCGGGGGAAGATACGCAGTATTTT. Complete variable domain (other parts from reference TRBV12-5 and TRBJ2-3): DARVTQTPRHKVTEMGQEVTMRCQPILGHNTVFWYRQTMMQGLELLAYFRNRAPLDDSGMPKDRFSAEMPDATLATLKIQPSEPRDSAVYFCASGSPLAGEDTQYFGPGTRLTVL.

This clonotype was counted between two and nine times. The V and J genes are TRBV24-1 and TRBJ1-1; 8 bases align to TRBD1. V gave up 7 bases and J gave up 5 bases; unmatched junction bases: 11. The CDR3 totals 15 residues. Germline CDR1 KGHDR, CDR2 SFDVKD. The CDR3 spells CATSDLDRVATEAFF. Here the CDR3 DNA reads TGTGCCACCAGCGACCTGGACAGGGTAGCGACTGAAGCTTTCTTT.